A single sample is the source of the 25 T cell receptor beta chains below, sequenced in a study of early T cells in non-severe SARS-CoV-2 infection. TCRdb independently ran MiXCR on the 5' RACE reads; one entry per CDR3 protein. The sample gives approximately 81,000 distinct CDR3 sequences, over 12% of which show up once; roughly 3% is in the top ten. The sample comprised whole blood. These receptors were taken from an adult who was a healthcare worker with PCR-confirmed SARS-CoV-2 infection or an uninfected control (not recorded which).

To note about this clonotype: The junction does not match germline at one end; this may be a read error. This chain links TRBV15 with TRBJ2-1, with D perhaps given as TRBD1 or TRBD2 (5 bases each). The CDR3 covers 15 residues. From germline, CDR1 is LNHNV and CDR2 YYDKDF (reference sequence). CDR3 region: CVTSRAGGSYNEQFF. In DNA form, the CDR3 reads TGTGTCACCAGCAGGGCTGGGGGATCATACAATGAGCAGTTCTTC.

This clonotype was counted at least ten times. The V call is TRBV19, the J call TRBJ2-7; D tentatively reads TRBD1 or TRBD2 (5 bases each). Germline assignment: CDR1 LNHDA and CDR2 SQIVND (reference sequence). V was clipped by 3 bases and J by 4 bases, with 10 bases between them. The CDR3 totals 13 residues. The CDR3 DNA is TGTGCCAGTAGTATGAGCAGGGAGTACGAGCAGTACTTC. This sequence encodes CASSMSREYEQYF. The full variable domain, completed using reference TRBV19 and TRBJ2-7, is DGGITQSPKYLFRKEGQNVTLSCEQNLNHDAMYWYRQDPGQGLRLIYYSQIVNDFQKGDIAEGYSVSREKKESFPLTVTSAQKNPTAFYLCASSMSREYEQYFGPGTRLTVT.

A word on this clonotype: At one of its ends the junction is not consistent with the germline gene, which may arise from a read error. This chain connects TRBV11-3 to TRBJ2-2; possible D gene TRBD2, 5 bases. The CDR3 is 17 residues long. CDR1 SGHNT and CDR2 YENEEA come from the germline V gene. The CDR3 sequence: CASSLDLVGVYTGELSF. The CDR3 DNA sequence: TGTGCCAGCAGCTTAGATCTGGTGGGAGTCTACACCGGGGAGCTGTCTTTT. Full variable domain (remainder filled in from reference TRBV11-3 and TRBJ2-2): EAGVVQSPRYKIIEKKQPVAFWCNPISGHNTLYWYLQNLGQGPELLIRYENEEAVDDSQLPKDRFSAERLKGVDSTLKIQPAELGDSAVYLCASSLDLVGVYTGELSFGEGSRLTVL.

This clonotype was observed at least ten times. DNA of the CDR3: TGTGCCAGCAGCCCGGGGACTAGCGGGATGAGGGAGACCCAGTACTTC. Its protein product is CASSPGTSGMRETQYF. V is TRBV4-2 and J is TRBJ2-5, with 13 bases lining up with TRBD2. The CDR3 runs to 16 residues. J gave up 5 bases and V 4 bases, and 7 bases lay outside the gene matches. Germline loops: CDR1 LGHNA, CDR2 YNFKEQ.

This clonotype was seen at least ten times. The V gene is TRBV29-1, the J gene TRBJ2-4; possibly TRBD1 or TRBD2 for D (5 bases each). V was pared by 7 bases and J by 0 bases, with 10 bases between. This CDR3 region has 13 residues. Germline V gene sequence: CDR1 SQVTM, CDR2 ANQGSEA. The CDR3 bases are TGCAGCGCTTTCGGGACAGCCAAAAACATTCAGTACTTC. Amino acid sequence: CSAFGTAKNIQYF.

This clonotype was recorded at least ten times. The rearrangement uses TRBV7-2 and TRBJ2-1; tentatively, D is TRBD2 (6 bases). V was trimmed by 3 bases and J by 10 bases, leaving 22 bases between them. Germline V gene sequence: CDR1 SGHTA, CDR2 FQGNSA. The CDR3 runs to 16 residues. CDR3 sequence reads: CASSLTSLHSSREQFF. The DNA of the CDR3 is TGTGCCAGCAGCTTGACTAGTTTACACTCTTCCAGAGAGCAGTTCTTC. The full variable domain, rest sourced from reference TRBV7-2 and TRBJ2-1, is GAGVSQSPSNKVTEKGKDVELRCDPISGHTALYWYRQSLGQGLEFLIYFQGNSAPDKSGLPSDRFSAERTGGSVSTLTIQRTQQEDSAVYLCASSLTSLHSSREQFFGPGTRLTVL.

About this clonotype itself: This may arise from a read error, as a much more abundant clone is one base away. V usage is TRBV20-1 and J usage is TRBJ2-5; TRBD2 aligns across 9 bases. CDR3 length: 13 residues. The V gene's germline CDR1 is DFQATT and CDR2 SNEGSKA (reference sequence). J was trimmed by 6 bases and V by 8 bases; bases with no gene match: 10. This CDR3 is CSPEGSGSKTQYF. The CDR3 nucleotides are TGCAGTCCCGAAGGTAGCGGGAGCAAGACCCAGTACTTC.

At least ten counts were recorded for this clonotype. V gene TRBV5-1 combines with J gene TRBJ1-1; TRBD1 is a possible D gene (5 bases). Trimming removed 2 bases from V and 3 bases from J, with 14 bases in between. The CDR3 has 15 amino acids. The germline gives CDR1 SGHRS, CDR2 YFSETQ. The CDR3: CASSFESGRDTEAFF. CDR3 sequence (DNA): TGCGCCAGCAGCTTCGAGTCGGGCAGGGACACTGAAGCTTTCTTT. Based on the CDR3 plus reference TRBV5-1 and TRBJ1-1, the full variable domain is KAGVTQTPRYLIKTRGQQVTLSCSPISGHRSVSWYQQTPGQGLQFLFEYFSETQRNKGNFPGRFSGRQFSNSRSEMNVSTLELGDSALYLCASSFESGRDTEAFFGQGTRLTVV.

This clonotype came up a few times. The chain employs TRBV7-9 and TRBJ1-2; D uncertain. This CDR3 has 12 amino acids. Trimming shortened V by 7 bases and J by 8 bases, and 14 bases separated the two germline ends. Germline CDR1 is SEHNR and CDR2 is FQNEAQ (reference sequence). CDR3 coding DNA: TGTGCCAGCACCCGTGGAGAAAGAGGCTACACCTTC. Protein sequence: CASTRGERGYTF.

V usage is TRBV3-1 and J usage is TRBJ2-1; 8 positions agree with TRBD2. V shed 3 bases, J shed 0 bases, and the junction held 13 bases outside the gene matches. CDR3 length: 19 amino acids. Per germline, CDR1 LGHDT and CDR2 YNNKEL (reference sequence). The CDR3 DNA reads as TGTGCCAGCAGCCAGTTCTCATCCCGGAGCGGGAGCTCCTACAATGAGCAGTTCTTC. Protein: CASSQFSSRSGSSYNEQFF.

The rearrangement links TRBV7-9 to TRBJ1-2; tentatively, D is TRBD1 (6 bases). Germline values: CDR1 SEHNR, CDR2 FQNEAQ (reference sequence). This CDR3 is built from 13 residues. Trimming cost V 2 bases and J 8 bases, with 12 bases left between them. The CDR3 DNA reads TGTGCCAGCAGCTTATTCCGGACAGACGGCTACACCTTC. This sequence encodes CASSLFRTDGYTF.

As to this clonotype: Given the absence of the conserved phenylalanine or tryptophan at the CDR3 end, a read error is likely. In nucleotides, the CDR3 is TGCAGTGCTAGAAAGCGGGGCTCCTACGAGCAGTACTTA. Encoded protein: CSARKRGSYEQYL. The chain joins TRBV20-1 to TRBJ2-7, with TRBD2 matching 7 bases. Germline V gene sequence: CDR1 DFQATT, CDR2 SNEGSKA (reference sequence). This CDR3 is 13 amino acids long. Trimming removed 2 bases from V and 0 bases from J; junction bases left unmatched: 1.

The CDR3 DNA reads TGTGCCAGCAGTTCCCGGGACAGGGAAGGTCAGCCCCAGCATTTT. It yields the protein CASSSRDREGQPQHF. The chain couples TRBV25-1 to TRBJ1-5; TRBD1 aligns across 9 bases. The CDR3 is 15 residues long. Germline loops: CDR1 MGHDK, CDR2 SYGVNS. Germline trimming cut 5 bases from V and 6 bases from J; bases unmatched to any gene: 8.

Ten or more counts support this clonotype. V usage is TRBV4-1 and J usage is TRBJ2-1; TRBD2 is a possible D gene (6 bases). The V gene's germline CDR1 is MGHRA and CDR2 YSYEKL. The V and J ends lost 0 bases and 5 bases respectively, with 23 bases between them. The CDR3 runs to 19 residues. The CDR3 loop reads CASSQDLEAPRDWDNEQFF. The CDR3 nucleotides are TGCGCCAGCAGCCAAGATTTGGAGGCTCCCCGGGACTGGGACAATGAGCAGTTCTTC.

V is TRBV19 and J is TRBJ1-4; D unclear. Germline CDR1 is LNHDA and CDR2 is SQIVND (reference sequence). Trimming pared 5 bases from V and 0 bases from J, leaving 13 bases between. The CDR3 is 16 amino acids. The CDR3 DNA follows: TGTGCCAGTAGTTTGGCGGGAACTGCAACTAATGAAAAACTGTTTTTT. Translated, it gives CASSLAGTATNEKLFF.

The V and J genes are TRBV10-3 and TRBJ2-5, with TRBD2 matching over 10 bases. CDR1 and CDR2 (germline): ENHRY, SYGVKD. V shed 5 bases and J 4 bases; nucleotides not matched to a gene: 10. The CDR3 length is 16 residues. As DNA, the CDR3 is TGTGCCATCAGTCCTGGACTAGCGGAGGGCAGAGAGACCCAGTACTTC. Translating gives CAISPGLAEGRETQYF.

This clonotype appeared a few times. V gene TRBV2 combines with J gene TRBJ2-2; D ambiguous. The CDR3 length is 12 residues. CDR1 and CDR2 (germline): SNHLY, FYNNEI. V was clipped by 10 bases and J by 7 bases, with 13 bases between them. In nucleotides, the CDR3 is TGTGCCACCCGGAAATTACACGGGGAGCTGTTTTTT. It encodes CATRKLHGELFF.

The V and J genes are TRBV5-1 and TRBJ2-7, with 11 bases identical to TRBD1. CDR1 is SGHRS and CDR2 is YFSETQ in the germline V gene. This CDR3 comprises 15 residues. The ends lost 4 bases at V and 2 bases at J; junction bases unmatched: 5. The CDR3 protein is CASSAGQGATYEQYF. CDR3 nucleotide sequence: TGCGCCAGCAGCGCCGGACAGGGGGCGACCTACGAGCAGTACTTC.

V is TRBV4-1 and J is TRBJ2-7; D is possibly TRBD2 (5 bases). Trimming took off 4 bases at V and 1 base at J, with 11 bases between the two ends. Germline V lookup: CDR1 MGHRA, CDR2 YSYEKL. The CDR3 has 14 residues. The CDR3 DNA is TGCGCCAGCAGCCCCGGACGGGATTCCTACGAGCAGTACTTC. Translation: CASSPGRDSYEQYF.

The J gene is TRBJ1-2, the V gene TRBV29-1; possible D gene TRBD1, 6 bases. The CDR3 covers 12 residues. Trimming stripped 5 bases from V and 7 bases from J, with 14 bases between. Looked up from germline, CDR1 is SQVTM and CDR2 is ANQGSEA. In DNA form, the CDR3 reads TGCAGCGTTCAAACAGGGAGGGTTGGCTACACCTTC. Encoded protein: CSVQTGRVGYTF.

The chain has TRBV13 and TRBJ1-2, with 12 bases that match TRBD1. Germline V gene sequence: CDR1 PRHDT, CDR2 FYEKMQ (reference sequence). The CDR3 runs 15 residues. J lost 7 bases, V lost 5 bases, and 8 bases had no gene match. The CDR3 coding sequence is TGTGCCAGCAGCGCCGGGACAGGGGGCGCCGGTGGCTACACCTTC. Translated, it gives CASSAGTGGAGGYTF.

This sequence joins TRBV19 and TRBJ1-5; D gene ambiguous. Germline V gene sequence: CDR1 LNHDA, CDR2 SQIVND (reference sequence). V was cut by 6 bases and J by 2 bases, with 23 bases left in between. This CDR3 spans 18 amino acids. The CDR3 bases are TGTGCCAGTAGAAACCTCGCCGGCAGGCCTGGTGGCAATCAGCCCCAGCATTTT. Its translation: CASRNLAGRPGGNQPQHF.

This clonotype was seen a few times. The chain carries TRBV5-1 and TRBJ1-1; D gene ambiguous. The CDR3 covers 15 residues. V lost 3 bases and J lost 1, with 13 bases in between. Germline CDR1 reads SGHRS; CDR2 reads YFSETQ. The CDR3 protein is CASSSGMYSNTEAFF. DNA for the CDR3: TGCGCCAGCAGCTCGGGGATGTATTCGAACACTGAAGCTTTCTTT.

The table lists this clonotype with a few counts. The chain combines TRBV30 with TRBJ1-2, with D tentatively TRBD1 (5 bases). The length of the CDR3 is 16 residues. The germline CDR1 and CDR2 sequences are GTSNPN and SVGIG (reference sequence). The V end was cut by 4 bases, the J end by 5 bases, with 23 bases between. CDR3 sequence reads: CAWNRGWTPLFYGYTF. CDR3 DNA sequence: TGTGCCTGGAATAGGGGATGGACCCCCCTATTTTATGGCTACACCTTC.

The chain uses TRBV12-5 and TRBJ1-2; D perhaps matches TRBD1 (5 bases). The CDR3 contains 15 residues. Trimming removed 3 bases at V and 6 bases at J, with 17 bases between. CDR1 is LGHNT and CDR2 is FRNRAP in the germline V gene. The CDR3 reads CASGFRIGGDHGYTF. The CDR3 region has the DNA TGTGCTAGTGGTTTCCGTATAGGAGGGGATCATGGCTACACCTTC.